The clone carrying this T cell receptor beta chain was recorded a few times. Its antigen is unknown. The record originates from a study of cytomegalovirus exposure and HLA in healthy donors. Study-wide findings and caveats: Cytomegalovirus association was listed for about 180 TCR beta chains.

The CDR3 consists of 15 residues. CDR1 and CDR2 (germline): MNHEY, SVGAGI. V lost 2 bases, J lost 1 base, and 11 bases lay in between. PCR was performed using 60 Vbeta and 13 Jbeta primers. Clones were sequenced by immunoSEQ multiplex PCR, and TCRdb holds only the in-frame ones, with some missing. The data show approximately 170,000 clones, 65% to 85% seen once. This chain joins TRBV6-5 and TRBJ1-1; D is undetermined. The specimen sequenced was PBMCs. This TCR was recovered from a male donor in good health and CMV-seronegative. CDR3 loop: CASSYLGRPNTEAFF. CDR3 bases: TGTGCCAGCAGTTACCTTGGGAGGCCGAACACTGAAGCTTTCTTT.